This TCR beta chain was profiled in a study of early T cells in non-severe SARS-CoV-2 infection (dated by TCRdb to the early 2020s). The study in broad terms: TCR sequencing used bulk RNA from unsorted whole blood, so alpha and beta chains could not be paired.

Broad study findings and their caveats: VDJdb matching was skewed toward anti-spike CD8 responses and likely underestimated virus-specific expansions by missing private and CD4 specificities.

According to the germline V gene, CDR1 reads SGHRS and CDR2 reads YFSETQ. The CDR3, cysteine through phenylalanine, is 14 amino acids long. Solely the CDR3 DNA is kept, with 42 bases framed from the first base. The V end loses 0 bases and the J end loses 1 base, and a stretch of 5 bases separates them. This clonotype has at least ten counts. The specificity of this receptor is unknown. One base away there is no much larger clone; base qualities are not given. This was a case-control study nested in a cohort of healthcare workers in London, UK, who had nasopharyngeal swab PCR tests and blood samples taken every week. Healthcare workers were recruited during the week of the UK lockdown, between 23 and 31 March 2020, and followed weekly for up to 16 weeks. Libraries were made using 5' RACE. Data came from a NextSeq 500. In the TCR library protocol, unique molecular identifiers were attached to individual cDNA molecules to correct for PCR bias and sequencing error. Both TCR alpha and beta chains were sequenced, and tight co-correlation was observed between alpha and beta sequence abundances in each sample. The authors' pipeline ran thus. Decombinator V4 was used to annotate the V gene, J gene and CDR3 of the TCR sequences. TCRs were defined as expanded if a significant change between any two time points was detected under a Poisson model with p below 0.0001. Abundances of TCRs were expressed as counts per million after normalisation to the total number of TCRs sequenced in each sample. MAIT TCRs were defined by TRAV1-2 paired with TRAJ12, TRAJ20 or TRAJ33, and iNKT TCRs by TRAV10 paired with TRAJ18. VDJdb, accessed 1 November 2021, was searched for CMV, EBV and SARS-CoV-2 annotated TCRs, excluding TCRs annotated for multiple antigens. The public reads were run again by TCRdb, first through fastp at Q25 and then through MiXCR, and only productive beta chains were kept. A single entry per CDR3 protein holds the most common genes and DNA from its merged rows. The V and J calls reflect TCRdb's pipeline rather than the authors' work. The sample yields under 70,000 distinct CDR3 sequences; roughly 12% were counted once. The top ten clones comprise around 4.9% of the sample.

In this chain, TRBV5-1 is recombined with TRBJ1-5; the D segment cannot be called with confidence. This TCR derives from an adult who was a healthcare worker with PCR-confirmed SARS-CoV-2 infection or an uninfected control (not recorded which). Sequencing was performed on whole blood. The bases read TGCGCCAGCAGCTTGGGCATGAGCAATCAGCCCCAGCATTTT. Translated, this gives CASSLGMSNQPQHF. Reference TRBV5-1 and TRBJ1-5 genes cover what lies past the CDR3, so the full variable domain is KAGVTQTPRYLIKTRGQQVTLSCSPISGHRSVSWYQQTPGQGLQFLFEYFSETQRNKGNFPGRFSGRQFSNSRSEMNVSTLELGDSALYLCASSLGMSNQPQHFGDGTRLSIL.